This T cell receptor (beta chain) was retrieved from a study of CD8 T cells in Susac syndrome (dated by TCRdb to about 2019). General notes on the study: Whether CD8+ T cell activation and differentiation in Susac syndrome was antigen driven was tested using repertoire sequencing. The clonality of the CD8+ T cell repertoire was compared across 11 to 12 healthy donors, 14 Susac syndrome patients and about 15 multiple sclerosis patients.

RNA was extracted using the RNeasy kit, and roughly 0.5 to 1 ug of the RNA was reverse transcribed with random hexamers. TCR beta CDR3 regions were amplified with the immunoSEQ multiplex PCR assay covering 54 Vbeta and 13 Jbeta segments. PCR amplification bias was corrected using a synthetic template baseline for primer optimization and computational correction. In the paper's pipeline: Reads were annotated to V, D and J genes according to IMGT and were analyzed with immunoSEQ Analyzer, with only productive sequences retained. To calculate clonality, Shannon entropy was normalized by log2 of the number of productive unique sequences and then subtracted from one. For each patient and control, public and private clones were evaluated among the 100 most prevalent clones. Susac-specific clones were defined as absent from healthy and MS cohorts, over a thousand published viral clones and other ImmuneACCESS disease sequences. The raw public data were reprocessed by TCRdb itself: fastp quality trimming at Q25, MiXCR clonotype calling, in-frame beta chains only. CDR3 protein duplicates are merged, each entry listing the most common genes and DNA. The V and J calls were not made by the authors but by TCRdb's processing. This sample holds approximately 300,000 distinct CDR3 sequences; 65% to 90% were observed only once. The ten biggest clones cover 0.21% of the sample.

Study-wide findings and limitations: The study acknowledged that relatively few individuals were included in the TCR sequencing and HLA analysis.

Concerning this clonotype itself: The specificity of this receptor is unknown. Base qualities are missing; no much larger clone stands one base away.

From its cysteine to its phenylalanine, the CDR3 spans 14 amino acids. CDR3 DNA only is kept here, 42 bases in frame from base 1. Trimming takes 1 base off V and 7 bases off J; junction bases not matched to a gene: 7. Looking up the germline V gene yields CDR1 SGHDN and CDR2 FVKESK. Peripheral blood CD8+ and CD4+ T cells from healthy donors, Susac syndrome patients and multiple sclerosis patients were profiled by high-throughput TCR beta sequencing. The multiple sclerosis controls were treatment-naive patients whose relapsing-remitting disease, either stable or active, fulfilled the revised McDonald criteria. Bulk CD8+ and CD4+ T cells were purified by magnetic negative isolation, while CD8+ TEMRA cells were enriched using FACS. Blood was drawn into EDTA tubes, processed within 24 hours, and PBMCs were isolated by density gradient centrifugation. PBMCs intended for TCR sequencing were cryopreserved in liquid nitrogen and thawed later in a water bath at 37 degrees C. A purity of at least 90% was achieved for sorted or isolated CD4+, CD8+ and CD8+ TEMRA cells.

Sequenced sample: CD8+ T cells from PBMCs. This clonotype originated in a human donor with multiple sclerosis. The chain is encoded by TRBV14 joined to TRBJ2-7; 7 central nucleotides agree with TRBD1. The sequenced DNA is TGTGCCAGCAGCCAAGTCCCGACAGGGAAAGAGCAGTACTTC. Its protein is CASSQVPTGKEQYF.